Following are 16 T cell receptor beta chains from one sample sequenced in a study of blood T cell repertoires in COVID-19. Clones were sequenced by immunoSEQ multiplex PCR, and TCRdb holds only the in-frame ones, with some missing. The sample contains just over 250,000 clones, around 87% of which appear only once. The sample comprised peripheral blood. These TCRs come from a woman aged 50 to 65 with acute or convalescent COVID-19.

The chain combines TRBV28 with TRBJ2-2, with a possible D match to TRBD1 (6 bases). V was pared by 2 bases and J by 0 bases, with 22 bases between. Germline CDR1 reads MDHEN; CDR2 reads SYDVKM. The CDR3 loop spans 20 amino acids. CDR3 in amino acids: CASSLQVGVWDTPNTGELFF. The CDR3 nucleotides read TGTGCCAGCAGTTTACAGGTCGGTGTGTGGGACACGCCGAACACCGGGGAGCTGTTTTTT. The full variable domain, its missing parts supplied by reference TRBV28 and TRBJ2-2, is DVKVTQSSRYLVKRTGEKVFLECVQDMDHENMFWYRQDPGLGLRLIYFSYDVKMKEKGDIPEGYSVSREKKERFSLILESASTNQTSMYLCASSLQVGVWDTPNTGELFFGEGSRLTVL.

This clone was seen a few times. The V call is TRBV18, the J call TRBJ2-7, with 11 bases fitting TRBD2. From germline, CDR1 is KGHSH and CDR2 LQKENI. The CDR3 sequence is 13 residues long. Trimming took 4 bases from V and 4 from J; bases not matched to a gene: 0. The CDR3 here is CASSLAGGYEQYF. CDR3 DNA: TGTGCCAGCTCACTAGCGGGAGGGTACGAGCAGTACTTC.

The rearrangement joins TRBV5-8 to TRBJ2-3, with 8 bases matching TRBD1. Trimming cost V 3 bases and J 4 bases; bases outside gene matches: 4. This CDR3 is built from 14 residues. CDR1 and CDR2 (germline): SGHTS, YDEGEE. The CDR3 DNA sequence: TGTGCCAGCAGCTCCAGGGGGCTGGCAGATACGCAGTATTTT. This sequence encodes CASSSRGLADTQYF.

This sequence joins TRBV7-3 and TRBJ2-7; 8 bases line up with TRBD2. The V gene's germline CDR1 is SGHTA and CDR2 FQGTGA. The junction had 3 bases not matched to a gene; V was cut back by 0 bases and J by 2 bases. The CDR3 contains 15 residues. The CDR3 DNA follows: TGTGCCAGCAGCTTAACTAGCGGGGCTCCCTACGAGCAGTACTTC. Amino acid sequence: CASSLTSGAPYEQYF.

The rearrangement uses TRBV28 and TRBJ1-1; tentative D call: TRBD1 (5 bases). V gave up 3 bases and J gave up 8 bases, with 10 bases separating them. Germline-derived CDR1 and CDR2 are MDHEN and SYDVKM. This CDR3 region has 12 residues. As DNA, the CDR3 is TGTGCCAGCAGTTTTTTAGGGGCCGAAGCTTTCTTT. This codes for CASSFLGAEAFF.

This clone was detected once. This sequence joins TRBV7-2 and TRBJ2-1; TRBD2 aligns across 14 bases. The V gene's germline CDR1 is SGHTA and CDR2 FQGNSA. The CDR3 has 15 amino acids. V lost 5 bases to trimming and J lost 7 bases; unmatched junction nucleotides: 4. CDR3 protein: CASSVTSGGVNEQFF. As DNA, the CDR3 is TGTGCCAGCAGCGTGACTAGCGGGGGGGTTAATGAGCAGTTCTTC.

This clone came up once. The chain links TRBV4-2 to TRBJ2-3; D not certain. This CDR3 contains 15 residues. Per the germline V gene, CDR1 is LGHNA and CDR2 is YNFKEQ. With 0 bases removed from V and 2 bases from J, the gap between germline ends came to 9 bases. The DNA for the CDR3 is TGTGCCAGCAGCCAAGAGGCCAGAAACACAGATACGCAGTATTTT. This translates into CASSQEARNTDTQYF.

The V and J genes are TRBV19 and TRBJ2-3; the match to TRBD1 covers 11 bases. V was pared by 3 bases and J by 4 bases, with 3 bases of the junction left unmatched. Germline CDR1 reads LNHDA; CDR2 reads SQIVND (reference sequence). The CDR3 sequence is 15 residues long. The CDR3 loop is CASSIGTGGADTQYF. The CDR3 DNA follows: TGTGCCAGTAGTATCGGGACAGGGGGAGCAGATACGCAGTATTTT.

J is TRBJ1-3 and V is TRBV7-2; TRBD1 agrees at 7 bases. Germline loops: CDR1 SGHTA, CDR2 FQGNSA. Trimming took 4 bases from V and 0 from J; bases not matched to a gene: 6. CDR3 length: 16 amino acids. CDR3 sequence: CASSSGQPRSGNTIYF. CDR3 DNA sequence: TGTGCCAGCAGCTCGGGACAGCCTCGCTCTGGAAACACCATATATTTT.

The rearrangement joins TRBV7-3 to TRBJ2-5; possible D gene TRBD2, 6 bases. V was pared by 4 bases and J by 7 bases, with 7 bases between. The CDR3 covers 11 residues. Germline values: CDR1 SGHTA, CDR2 FQGTGA. DNA for the CDR3: TGTGCCAGCAGCTCCGGGGGGACCCAGTACTTC. It yields the protein CASSSGGTQYF. Together with reference TRBV7-3 and TRBJ2-5, the CDR3 gives the full variable domain: GAGVSQTPSNKVTEKGKYVELRCDPISGHTALYWYRQSLGQGPEFLIYFQGTGAADDSGLPNDRFFAVRPEGSVSTLKIQRTERGDSAVYLCASSSGGTQYFGPGTRLLVL.

This clone was seen a single time. The V and J genes are TRBV18 and TRBJ2-7; 9 nucleotides agree with TRBD2. The length of the CDR3 is 14 residues. Germline CDR1 KGHSH, CDR2 LQKENI. Trimming cost V 2 bases and J 5 bases; bases outside gene matches: 4. Here the CDR3 DNA reads TGTGCCAGCTCACCAGCGGGAGGGCAAGACGAGCAGTACTTC. Encoded protein: CASSPAGGQDEQYF. The full variable domain, completed using reference TRBV18 and TRBJ2-7, is NAGVMQNPRHLVRRRGQEARLRCSPMKGHSHVYWYRQLPEEGLKFMVYLQKENIIDESGMPKERFSAEFPKEGPSILRIQQVVRGDSAAYFCASSPAGGQDEQYFGPGTRLTVT.

This clone was observed a handful of times. V is TRBV27 and J is TRBJ1-6, with D hard to call. Trimming cost V 7 bases and J 4 bases, with 14 bases left between them. From germline, CDR1 is MNHEY and CDR2 SMNVEV (reference sequence). This CDR3 has 15 residues. The CDR3 DNA follows: TGTGCCAGCAAGCAACCGGGGATATATAATTCACCCCTCCACTTT. It is translated as CASKQPGIYNSPLHF.

CDR3 sequence: CASSLVGRGQYF. The CDR3 DNA follows: TGCGCCAGCAGCTTGGTAGGACGGGGGCAGTACTTC. The V call is TRBV5-1, the J call TRBJ2-7, with D possibly being TRBD2 (5 bases). The germline gives CDR1 SGHRS, CDR2 YFSETQ. V lost 0 bases, J lost 9 bases, and 10 bases lay in between. This CDR3 contains 12 residues.

This clone appeared a few times. The chain links TRBV3-1 (or the pseudogene TRBV3-2) to TRBJ2-1, with 11 bases aligning to TRBD2. The length of the CDR3 is 15 residues. Unmatched junction bases numbered 3, after V lost 4 bases and J lost 4 bases. From germline, CDR1 is LGHDT and CDR2 YNNKEL (reference sequence). CDR3 DNA sequence: TGTGCCAGCAGCCGCAGACTAGCGGGATACAATGAGCAGTTCTTC. Protein sequence: CASSRRLAGYNEQFF.

The CDR3 coding sequence is TGTGCCAGTAGGAGCCGTCGACATGGTGGTTACGAGCAGTACTTC. This translates into CASRSRRHGGYEQYF. The chain uses TRBV19 and TRBJ2-7; D unresolved. Germline loops: CDR1 LNHDA, CDR2 SQIVND (reference sequence). This CDR3 region has 15 residues. Trimming shortened V by 6 bases and J by 4 bases, and 19 bases separated the two germline ends.

The gene calls are TRBV21-1 and TRBJ2-5; whether TRBD2, the table's D call, matches the DNA was not checked. TRBV21-1 is a recognized pseudogene. The CDR3 spans 16 residues. The CDR3 region has the DNA TGTGCCAGCAGCACCTCTCCCGGGACTGGAGGGGAGACCCAGTACTTC. This sequence encodes CASSTSPGTGGETQYF.